This TCR beta chain was retrieved from a study of blood T cell repertoires in COVID-19. Across the whole study: Samples came from the United States, Italy and Spain, spanning acute and convalescent COVID-19. T cells, B-cell-depleted T cells, or PBMCs supplied cDNA or gDNA.

Authors' processing steps: Reference gene primer amplification in the assay estimated nucleated cell counts. Clones were read by immunoSEQ multiplex PCR, and TCRdb kept only the in-frame ones, dropping some. V and J calls and clone size are given by that table; D and trimming were obtained from the DNA. The sample carries tens of thousands of clones, about nine tenths recorded once. The J segment lost 6 bases and the V segment lost 5 bases, leaving 7 bases of the junction unmatched. The CDR3 is 15 amino acids. CDR1 and CDR2 (germline): SGHAT, FQNNGV. The Seattle patients, enrolled during active infection, were followed longitudinally.

The source is a man aged 55 to 70 with COVID-19, enrolled during active disease. The chain links TRBV11-2 to TRBJ2-2, with TRBD1 matching over 9 bases. Sequenced material: peripheral blood. The CDR3 DNA follows: TGTGCCAGCAGCCCCGGGACAGGGCGAGCCGGGGAGCTGTTTTTT. This sequence encodes CASSPGTGRAGELFF.